Listed below are T cell receptor beta chains from one sample, sequenced in a study of Tregs in tolerant kidney transplant recipients. TCRdb's copy holds only in-frame clones and misses some; the assay was immunoSEQ multiplex PCR. The top ten hold around 7% of the sample, which has about 2,500 clones, roughly 43% seen once. Antigens for these TCRs are unknown. Sequenced sample: Tregs from blood cultured with allogeneic cells. The receptors derive from a human donor in good health. The CDR3 runs from the conserved cysteine through the conserved F or W. A D gene is named only where the DNA matches it firmly. Some rows have no size entry. The others give once, few or many, or a class for an expanded clone.

TRBV5-5	20	NA	TRBJ2-7	TRBD1	CASSLGLRVGGGTFETEQYF	TGTGCCAGCAGCTTGGGGTTGCGGGTAGGGGGCGGCACTTTTGAAACCGAGCAGTACTTC
TRBV4-2	15	NA	TRBJ2-3	TRBD2	CASSQSGRAGDTQYF	TGTGCCAGCAGCCAAAGCGGGAGGGCCGGGGATACGCAGTATTTT
TRBV6-6	15	NA	TRBJ1-6	TRBD1	CASSYTTGVGSPLHF	TGTGCCAGCAGTTACACGACAGGGGTGGGTTCACCCCTCCACTTT
TRBV7-4	15	large	TRBJ1-5	NA	CASSLGMRGPQPQHF	TGTGCCAGCAGCTTAGGCATGCGGGGACCTCAGCCCCAGCATTTT
TRBV6-5	14	NA	TRBJ1-1	NA	CASSYGGRVTEAFF	TGTGCCAGCAGTTACGGGGGCAGGGTCACTGAAGCTTTCTTT
TRBV5-1	14	few	TRBJ2-5	TRBD1	CASSQGTGQETQYF	TGCGCCAGCAGCCAGGGGACAGGTCAAGAGACCCAGTACTTC
TRBV5-4	16	NA	TRBJ2-6	NA	CASSFTYTSGANVLTF	TGTGCCAGCAGCTTTACTTACACTTCTGGGGCCAACGTCCTGACTTTC
TRBV6-6	15	NA	TRBJ1-5	NA	CASSHHSLSNQPQHF	TGTGCCAGCAGCCACCACAGCCTTAGCAATCAGCCCCAGCATTTT
TRBV23-1	14	few	TRBJ2-7	NA	CASSQSQTRWEQYF	TGCGCCAGCAGTCAATCCCAGACTAGGTGGGAGCAGTACTTC
TRBV5-1	15	NA	TRBJ2-7	TRBD2	CASSFGTIGIHEQYF	TGCGCCAGCAGCTTTGGGACTATTGGGATCCACGAGCAGTACTTC
TRBV6-4	15	large	TRBJ2-1	NA	CASSTVAGWYNEQFF	TGTGCCAGCAGTACAGTGGCGGGGTGGTACAATGAGCAGTTCTTC
TRBV10-3	15	NA	TRBJ1-6	NA	CAISDLTGRATPLHF	TGTGCCATCAGTGATTTAACCGGACGTGCGACACCCCTCCACTTT
TRBV10-1	13	NA	TRBJ1-3	NA	CASSEGSRNTIYF	TGCGCCAGCAGTGAAGGCAGCCGAAACACCATATATTTT
TRBV2	15	NA	TRBJ2-1	NA	CASSERNRAYNEQFF	TGTGCCAGCAGTGAAAGGAACAGGGCTTACAATGAGCAGTTCTTC
TRBV7-9	12	NA	TRBJ2-1	NA	CASSSLLNEQFF	TGTGCCAGCAGCTCACTCCTAAATGAGCAGTTCTTC
TRBV27	17	few	TRBJ1-4	NA	CASSSWPSGHKNEKLFF	TGTGCCAGCAGTTCATGGCCCTCGGGACACAAAAATGAAAAACTGTTTTTT
TRBV25-1	15	NA	TRBJ2-1	NA	CASSDSRSGNNEQFF	TGTGCCAGCAGTGATTCCCGGTCTGGGAACAATGAGCAGTTCTTC
TRBV27	14	few	TRBJ2-7	TRBD2	CASSLAGGPYEQYF	TGTGCCAGCAGTTTAGCGGGAGGGCCCTACGAGCAGTACTTC
TRBV7-8	14	NA	TRBJ2-7	NA	CASSPRVGSYEQYF	TGTGCCAGCAGCCCGCGTGTGGGCTCCTACGAGCAGTACTTC
TRBV27	15	few	TRBJ2-1	TRBD2	CASSQIPGLAGEQFF	TGTGCCAGCAGCCAAATTCCGGGACTAGCGGGTGAGCAGTTCTTC
TRBV16	16	NA	TRBJ2-2	NA	CASSQIGREKTGELFF	TGTGCCAGCAGCCAAATCGGCAGGGAAAAAACCGGGGAGCTGTTTTTT
TRBV5-4	16	NA	TRBJ2-2	NA	CASSRAGLKNTGELFF	TGTGCCAGCAGCAGGGCTGGACTAAAGAACACCGGGGAGCTGTTTTTT
TRBV18	14	large	TRBJ1-6	NA	CASSPGGPNSPLHF	TGTGCCAGCTCACCAGGGGGGCCTAATTCACCCCTCCACTTT
TRBV6-5	13	NA	TRBJ1-3	NA	CASSHNSGNTIYF	TGTGCCAGCAGCCACAACTCTGGAAACACCATATATTTT
TRBV7-9	15	NA	TRBJ1-1	NA	CASSFSLASGTEAFF	TGTGCCAGCAGCTTCTCTCTAGCCTCCGGTACTGAAGCTTTCTTT
TRBV5-1	16	NA	TRBJ2-2	TRBD1	CASTPGTGVYTGELFF	TGCGCCAGCACCCCCGGGACAGGGGTGTACACCGGGGAGCTGTTTTTT
TRBV5-1	19	NA	TRBJ2-1	TRBD2	CASSRTGTSGSRVNNEQFF	TGCGCCAGCAGCCGGACCGGGACTAGCGGGAGTAGGGTGAACAATGAGCAGTTCTTC
TRBV2	14	NA	TRBJ1-2	TRBD1	CASSWDRVNYGYTF	TGTGCCAGCAGTTGGGACAGGGTCAACTATGGCTACACCTTC
TRBV18	20	NA	TRBJ2-5	TRBD2	CASSPRFPGTSGPWGETQYF	TGTGCCAGCTCACCAAGATTTCCCGGGACTAGCGGGCCATGGGGAGAGACCCAGTACTTC
TRBV6-5	15	NA	TRBJ2-7	TRBD2	CASSKAGLAGREQYF	TGTGCCAGCAGTAAGGCGGGACTAGCGGGACGGGAGCAGTACTTC
TRBV5-4	16	NA	TRBJ2-7	NA	CASSLAGRGSSYEQYF	TGTGCCAGCAGCTTGGCCGGTAGAGGGAGCTCCTACGAGCAGTACTTC
TRBV11-3	14	NA	TRBJ2-5	NA	CASSSGLTVETQYF	TGTGCCAGCAGCTCCGGACTAACGGTCGAGACCCAGTACTTC
TRBV6-1	14	NA	TRBJ2-1	NA	CASSSSLGYNEQFF	TGTGCCAGCAGTTCGTCTCTGGGCTACAATGAGCAGTTCTTC
TRBV5-6	15	few	TRBJ1-6	NA	CASSLVGRLLSPLHF	TGTGCCAGCAGCTTGGTGGGGAGGCTACTTTCACCCCTCCACTTT
TRBV6-9	14	NA	TRBJ2-5	TRBD2	CASSSWGGQETQYF	TGTGCCAGCAGTTCCTGGGGGGGCCAAGAGACCCAGTACTTC
TRBV18	13	few	TRBJ1-2	NA	CASSELGQYGYTF	TGTGCCAGCTCAGAGCTCGGACAGTATGGCTACACCTTC
TRBV11-2	15	large	TRBJ2-5	NA	CASSLVWGRQETQYF	TGTGCCAGCAGCTTAGTATGGGGGAGACAAGAGACCCAGTACTTC
TRBV29-1	14	NA	TRBJ1-3	NA	CSVLRGGSGNTIYF	TGCAGCGTGCTGAGGGGGGGAAGTGGAAACACCATATATTTT
TRBV4-1	18	NA	TRBJ1-3	NA	CASSQDTGGTHSGNTIYF	TGCGCCAGCAGCCAAGATACGGGCGGGACCCACTCTGGAAACACCATATATTTT
TRBV18	13	few	TRBJ1-6	NA	CASSPKWDSPLHF	TGTGCCAGCTCACCAAAATGGGATTCACCCCTCCACTTT
TRBV11-3	14	NA	TRBJ2-7	TRBD2	CASSLAGGRYEQYF	TGTGCCAGCAGCCTAGCGGGAGGTCGCTACGAGCAGTACTTC
TRBV29-1	12	few	TRBJ2-6	NA	CSVDPGANVLTF	TGCAGCGTTGACCCTGGGGCCAACGTCCTGACTTTC